This is a list of T cell receptor beta chains from one sample in a study of T cells in Graves' hyperthyroidism and ophthalmopathy. TCRdb itself ran the multiplex PCR reads through MiXCR, one entry per CDR3 protein. This table holds some 490,000 distinct CDR3 sequences, around a fifth found once. The sequenced sample was blood. Receptors originate from a woman in her seventies with Graves' ophthalmopathy. The CDR3 runs from the conserved cysteine through the conserved F or W. Each record gives: CDR3 length, V gene, D gene, clone size, J gene, CDR3 DNA, CDR3 protein. D genes are given only for firm matches. Clone size is not always given. Where it is, it says once, few, many or a class for expanded clones.

cdr3_length: 16; v_call: TRBV24-1; d_call: TRBD2; clone_size: few; j_call: TRBJ2-1; cdr3_nt: TGTGCCACCAGTCCCCGGCTAGCGGGAGGGCCCCATGAGCAGTTCTTC; cdr3_aa: CATSPRLAGGPHEQFF
cdr3_length: 13; v_call: TRBV7-2; d_call: NA; clone_size: NA; j_call: TRBJ2-2; cdr3_nt: TGTGCCAGCTCCCGAACGCGGACCGGGGAGCTGTTTTTT; cdr3_aa: CASSRTRTGELFF
cdr3_length: 15; v_call: TRBV7-2; d_call: TRBD2; clone_size: many; j_call: TRBJ2-7; cdr3_nt: TGTGCCAGCAGCTTAAGAATCGGGGAGGGCTACGAGCAGTACTTC; cdr3_aa: CASSLRIGEGYEQYF
cdr3_length: 15; v_call: TRBV3-1; d_call: NA; clone_size: few; j_call: TRBJ1-1; cdr3_nt: TGTGCCAGCAGCCAAGAGAAGGTTATTAGGACTGAAGCTTTCTTT; cdr3_aa: CASSQEKVIRTEAFF
cdr3_length: 16; v_call: TRBV3-1; d_call: NA; clone_size: few; j_call: TRBJ2-3; cdr3_nt: TGTGCCAGCAGCCAAGGCGGCAGGGACGTTACAGATACGCAGTATTTT; cdr3_aa: CASSQGGRDVTDTQYF
cdr3_length: 13; v_call: TRBV6-1; d_call: NA; clone_size: NA; j_call: TRBJ1-3; cdr3_nt: TGTGCCGGTCGCGGTAGCGCTGGAAACACCATATATTTT; cdr3_aa: CAGRGSAGNTIYF
cdr3_length: 14; v_call: TRBV29-1; d_call: NA; clone_size: many; j_call: TRBJ2-2; cdr3_nt: TGCAGCGTTGCGGCAGGGGCTAACACCGGGGAGCTGTTTTTT; cdr3_aa: CSVAAGANTGELFF
cdr3_length: 15; v_call: TRBV4-1; d_call: NA; clone_size: few; j_call: TRBJ1-5; cdr3_nt: TGCGCCAGCAGCCAAATACAGGGATCTTATCAGCCCCAGCATTTT; cdr3_aa: CASSQIQGSYQPQHF
cdr3_length: 16; v_call: TRBV5-1; d_call: NA; clone_size: NA; j_call: TRBJ2-1; cdr3_nt: TGCGCCACTAAGCTGGAAGGGCGGACCTCCTACAATGAGCAGTTCTTC; cdr3_aa: CATKLEGRTSYNEQFF
cdr3_length: 16; v_call: TRBV11-1; d_call: TRBD2; clone_size: NA; j_call: TRBJ2-1; cdr3_nt: TGTGCCAGCAGCTCGACTAGCGGGAGGAGCTACAATGAGCAGCTCTTC; cdr3_aa: CASSSTSGRSYNEQLF
cdr3_length: 13; v_call: TRBV19; d_call: NA; clone_size: few; j_call: TRBJ1-2; cdr3_nt: TGTGCCAGTAGTGCCCTCTCTAACTATGGCTACACCTTC; cdr3_aa: CASSALSNYGYTF
cdr3_length: 16; v_call: TRBV6-2/TRBV6-3; d_call: TRBD2; clone_size: NA; j_call: TRBJ2-7; cdr3_nt: TGTGCCAGCAGACCTTCTTTTAGCGGGGTCTCCTACGAGCAGTACTTC; cdr3_aa: CASRPSFSGVSYEQYF
cdr3_length: 16; v_call: TRBV7-2; d_call: TRBD1; clone_size: NA; j_call: TRBJ2-2; cdr3_nt: TGTGCCAGCAGCCCAATGCACAGGGGGCCGGCCGGGGAGCTGTTTTTT; cdr3_aa: CASSPMHRGPAGELFF
cdr3_length: 15; v_call: TRBV12-3/TRBV12-4; d_call: TRBD1; clone_size: many; j_call: TRBJ1-6; cdr3_nt: TGTGCCAGCACCCGGGCCGGGACAGGGGTTTCGCCCCTCCACTTT; cdr3_aa: CASTRAGTGVSPLHF
cdr3_length: 16; v_call: TRBV11-2; d_call: TRBD2; clone_size: many; j_call: TRBJ2-7; cdr3_nt: TGTGCCAGCAGCTACGGTGGACTAGCGGGAGGACGCGAGCAGTACTTC; cdr3_aa: CASSYGGLAGGREQYF
cdr3_length: 14; v_call: TRBV28; d_call: NA; clone_size: many; j_call: TRBJ1-2; cdr3_nt: TGTGCCAGCAGTTTAGGGGCAGCTAACTATGGCTACACCTTC; cdr3_aa: CASSLGAANYGYTF
cdr3_length: 12; v_call: TRBV7-2; d_call: NA; clone_size: NA; j_call: TRBJ2-7; cdr3_nt: TGTGCCAGCAGTTTAGTCTCCTACGTTCAGTACTTC; cdr3_aa: CASSLVSYVQYF
cdr3_length: 16; v_call: TRBV18; d_call: NA; clone_size: NA; j_call: TRBJ2-7; cdr3_nt: TGTGCCAGCTCATCGGTAACAGGGAGAGGATTGTACGAGCAGTACTTC; cdr3_aa: CASSSVTGRGLYEQYF
cdr3_length: 12; v_call: TRBV7-2; d_call: NA; clone_size: NA; j_call: TRBJ2-7; cdr3_nt: TGTGCCAGCAGCTACAGGGTTGCCGAGCAGTACTTC; cdr3_aa: CASSYRVAEQYF
cdr3_length: 12; v_call: TRBV6-2/TRBV6-3; d_call: TRBD1; clone_size: NA; j_call: TRBJ1-2; cdr3_nt: TGTGCCAGCAACGACAGGGGGGATGGCTACACCTTC; cdr3_aa: CASNDRGDGYTF
cdr3_length: 14; v_call: TRBV6-1; d_call: NA; clone_size: NA; j_call: TRBJ1-1; cdr3_nt: TGTGCCAGCAGTCCAATTTTGAAGGGGACTGAAGCTTTCTTT; cdr3_aa: CASSPILKGTEAFF
cdr3_length: 11; v_call: TRBV6-1; d_call: NA; clone_size: few; j_call: TRBJ1-2; cdr3_nt: TGTGCCAGCAGTTCGGGAATCGGCTACACCTTC; cdr3_aa: CASSSGIGYTF
cdr3_length: 12; v_call: TRBV20-1; d_call: NA; clone_size: NA; j_call: TRBJ2-1; cdr3_nt: TGCAGTGCCCCCCCACTATACAATGAGCAGTTCTTC; cdr3_aa: CSAPPLYNEQFF
cdr3_length: 18; v_call: TRBV14; d_call: NA; clone_size: few; j_call: TRBJ2-5; cdr3_nt: TGTGCCAGCAGCCAGGGACCGGACAGGCGAGGAGGAGGGGAGACCCAGTACTTC; cdr3_aa: CASSQGPDRRGGGETQYF
cdr3_length: 12; v_call: TRBV20-1; d_call: NA; clone_size: NA; j_call: TRBJ2-7; cdr3_nt: TGCAGTGCTAGTTACCTCTCCTACGAGCAGTACTTC; cdr3_aa: CSASYLSYEQYF
cdr3_length: 14; v_call: TRBV20-1; d_call: NA; clone_size: NA; j_call: TRBJ2-2; cdr3_nt: TGCAGTGCTAGAGATGGGCGAGGGGCCGGGGAGCTGTTTTTT; cdr3_aa: CSARDGRGAGELFF
cdr3_length: 15; v_call: TRBV20-1; d_call: TRBD2; clone_size: few; j_call: TRBJ2-2; cdr3_nt: TGCAGTGCCTCAGGACTAGCGGGAGAAACCGGGGAGCTGTTTTTT; cdr3_aa: CSASGLAGETGELFF